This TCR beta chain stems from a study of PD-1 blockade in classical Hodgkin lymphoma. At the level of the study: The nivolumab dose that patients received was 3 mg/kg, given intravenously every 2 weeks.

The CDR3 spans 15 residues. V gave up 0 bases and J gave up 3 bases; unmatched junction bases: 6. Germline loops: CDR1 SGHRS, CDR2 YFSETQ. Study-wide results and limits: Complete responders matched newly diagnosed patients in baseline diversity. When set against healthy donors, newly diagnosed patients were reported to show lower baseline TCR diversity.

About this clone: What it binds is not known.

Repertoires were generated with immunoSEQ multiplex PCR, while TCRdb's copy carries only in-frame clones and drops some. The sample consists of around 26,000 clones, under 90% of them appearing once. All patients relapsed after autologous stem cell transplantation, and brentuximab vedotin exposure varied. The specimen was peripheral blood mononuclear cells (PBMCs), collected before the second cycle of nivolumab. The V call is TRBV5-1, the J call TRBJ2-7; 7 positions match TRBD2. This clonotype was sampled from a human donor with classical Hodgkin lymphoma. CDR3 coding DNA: TGCGCCAGCAGCTTGGGACTAGCAGAAGACTACGAGCAGTACTTC. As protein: CASSLGLAEDYEQYF.